This T cell receptor beta chain derives from a study of blood T cell repertoires in COVID-19. Germline V lookup: CDR1 KGHSH, CDR2 LQKENI. Between the trimmed V and J ends, which lost 2 bases and 4 bases, there was a span of 4 bases. CDR3 length: 12 amino acids. Authors' analysis steps: Researchers report that nucleated cell counts were estimated from reference gene primer amplification. Using immunoSEQ multiplex PCR, the repertoire was profiled, and TCRdb retains in-frame clones only, with some absent. The D gene and trimming were derived from the DNA, and the V and J assignments and clone size from that table. The sample shows some 91,000 clones, 90% of them seen only once.

The V gene is TRBV18, the J gene TRBJ2-3; no reliable D call. Material: peripheral blood. This receptor was taken from a man in his fifties or sixties with acute or convalescent COVID-19. The CDR3 DNA is TGTGCCAGCTCACCATCCTCAGATACGCAGTATTTT. This sequence encodes CASSPSSDTQYF.